A single sample is the source of the 12 T cell receptor beta chains below, sequenced in a study of shared clonotypes between healthy human individuals. Assay: immunoSEQ multiplex PCR; the TCRdb copy retains only in-frame clones and omits some. The sample carries 2 million or so clones, roughly 96% recorded once. The sample taken for sequencing was naive CD4+ T cells sorted from blood. The subset: CD45RA+ positively selected. Source of these receptors: a young man in good health.

The chain links TRBV5-1 to TRBJ2-5, with D perhaps being TRBD1 or TRBD2 (5 bases each). V was clipped by 2 bases and J by 4 bases, with 12 bases between them. In germline, CDR1 is SGHRS, CDR2 YFSETQ. The CDR3 sequence is 14 residues long. The CDR3 loop is CASSLWDRTETQYF. As DNA, the CDR3 is TGCGCCAGCAGCTTATGGGACCGAACAGAGACCCAGTACTTC.

The chain has TRBV6-6 and TRBJ1-6; the D is unclear. Germline V CDR1 and CDR2: MNHNY, SVGAGI (reference sequence). The CDR3 runs 16 residues. V was trimmed by 3 bases and J by 9 bases, leaving 18 bases between them. This CDR3 reads CASSYLVSSSPSPLHF. CDR3 in DNA: TGTGCCAGCAGTTATCTTGTCAGCTCCTCACCTTCACCCCTCCACTTT.

Turning to this clone: Other DNA sequences in this specimen translate into the identical CDR3. This chain links TRBV5-1 with TRBJ2-3; TRBD2 aligns across 12 bases. V shed 3 bases, J shed 6 bases, and the junction held 2 bases outside the gene matches. The CDR3 is made up of 14 amino acids. Germline CDR1 reads SGHRS; CDR2 reads YFSETQ. CDR3 sequence reads: CASSSGTSGDTQYF. The DNA for the CDR3 is TGCGCCAGCAGCTCCGGGACTAGCGGGGATACGCAGTATTTT. The variable domain in full, completed from reference TRBV5-1 and TRBJ2-3, reads KAGVTQTPRYLIKTRGQQVTLSCSPISGHRSVSWYQQTPGQGLQFLFEYFSETQRNKGNFPGRFSGRQFSNSRSEMNVSTLELGDSALYLCASSSGTSGDTQYFGPGTRLTVL.

The V and J genes are TRBV4-1 and TRBJ2-7, with D unclear. This CDR3 contains 13 residues. CDR1 is MGHRA and CDR2 is YSYEKL in the germline V gene. Trimming left V 3 bases short and J 6 bases short, with 12 bases between. CDR3 sequence (DNA): TGCGCCAGCAGCCATAAACCGAGAGCCGAGCAGTACTTC. It translates to CASSHKPRAEQYF.

This chain connects TRBV29-1 to TRBJ1-1; D remains ambiguous. The CDR3 loop spans 13 amino acids. V was cut by 3 bases and J by 3 bases, with 11 bases left in between. The germline V gene has CDR1 SQVTM and CDR2 ANQGSEA. The CDR3 loop is CSVDYVWDTEAFF. Written as DNA, the CDR3 is TGCAGCGTTGATTACGTCTGGGACACTGAAGCTTTCTTT.

The chain has TRBV6-6 and TRBJ2-3, with TRBD1 matching over 11 bases. Per the germline V gene, CDR1 is MNHNY and CDR2 is SVGAGI (reference sequence). The CDR3 totals 14 residues. V shed 6 bases and J 4 bases; nucleotides not matched to a gene: 3. CDR3 DNA sequence: TGTGCCAGCAGAGGGACAGGGGGACCAGATACGCAGTATTTT. It is translated as CASRGTGGPDTQYF.

The chain recombines TRBV2 with TRBJ2-3, with D tentatively TRBD2 (6 bases). CDR3 length: 14 residues. Trimming took off 4 bases at V and 3 bases at J, with 11 bases between the two ends. Germline CDR1 and CDR2: SNHLY and FYNNEI. The CDR3 DNA follows: TGTGCCAGCAGTGTGCAGCGGGCGACAGATACGCAGTATTTT. It specifies CASSVQRATDTQYF.

CDR3 sequence: CASSPPSREQYF. Here the CDR3 DNA reads TGCGCCAGCAGCCCCCCGTCGCGCGAGCAGTACTTC. The chain recombines TRBV4-1 with TRBJ2-7; D is undetermined. Germline assignment: CDR1 MGHRA and CDR2 YSYEKL. Trimming took off 4 bases at V and 6 bases at J, with 10 bases between the two ends. This CDR3 region has 12 residues.

V and J are TRBV6-5 and TRBJ2-5, with 9 nucleotides matching TRBD2. CDR3 length: 13 amino acids. Per germline, CDR1 MNHEY and CDR2 SVGAGI. V shed 7 bases and J 4 bases; nucleotides not matched to a gene: 4. The CDR3 DNA follows: TGTGCCAGCAAGGCGGGGGGGCGAGAGACCCAGTACTTC. This gives the protein CASKAGGRETQYF.

CDR3: CASSGLHPETQYF. As DNA, the CDR3 is TGTGCCAGCAGTGGACTGCACCCAGAGACCCAGTACTTC. The chain employs TRBV2 and TRBJ2-5; D gene unclear. The CDR3 totals 13 residues. Germline values: CDR1 SNHLY, CDR2 FYNNEI. The germline V and J ends were trimmed by 4 bases and 4 bases, with 10 bases remaining between them.

The V gene is TRBV27, the J gene TRBJ2-1; a possible D gene is TRBD1 (6 bases). CDR3 length: 12 residues. Germline V gives CDR1 MNHEY, CDR2 SMNVEV (reference sequence). V was cut by 4 bases and J by 13 bases, with 14 bases left in between. The CDR3 DNA follows: TGTGCCAGCAGTTCTCCAGGGGTCATTCAGTTCTTC. This translates into CASSSPGVIQFF.

The rearrangement uses TRBV5-4 and TRBJ2-3, with D possibly matching TRBD2 (5 bases). The CDR3 covers 16 residues. Per germline, CDR1 SGHNT and CDR2 YYREEE (reference sequence). V lost 0 bases to trimming and J lost 4 bases, with 15 bases between them. The DNA of the CDR3 is TGTGCCAGCAGCTTGGTTGGTCGGGGAACTCCAGATACGCAGTATTTT. It codes for CASSLVGRGTPDTQYF.